This paragraph covers one T cell receptor beta chain sequence. Its specificity is not known. Different DNA sequences within this sample yield the same CDR3. Sequencing used immunoSEQ multiplex PCR; TCRdb keeps in-frame clones, though not all of them. Among around 70,000 clones listed, approximately 80% were seen once. These data come from a study of OX40 agonist ivuxolimab in advanced cancers. Looking at the study overall: Ivuxolimab, an agonist antibody against OX40 (CD134), was given to patients. A male proportion of 70% to 90% was recorded, with mean age roughly 60 years and range roughly 23 to 79.

The germline V gene encodes CDR1 SGHRS and CDR2 YFSETQ. The CDR3 consists of 15 residues. V dropped 0 bases and J dropped 0 bases, with 9 bases sitting between them. Study outcomes and limitations: Among the least clonally expanded were partial responders at 0.1-3.0 mg/kg. On average, CD8+ T cells showed a greater number of expanded clones than CD4+.

The origin of this receptor is an adult with an advanced solid tumor such as melanoma, head and neck, liver or kidney cancer. Sequenced material: CD4+ or CD8+ T cells sorted from blood, taken in a trial of the OX40 agonist ivuxolimab. J is TRBJ1-1 and V is TRBV5-1; D unresolved. The CDR3 bases are TGCGCCAGCAGCTTGGTTCCCGGTTTGAACACTGAAGCTTTCTTT. This sequence encodes CASSLVPGLNTEAFF.